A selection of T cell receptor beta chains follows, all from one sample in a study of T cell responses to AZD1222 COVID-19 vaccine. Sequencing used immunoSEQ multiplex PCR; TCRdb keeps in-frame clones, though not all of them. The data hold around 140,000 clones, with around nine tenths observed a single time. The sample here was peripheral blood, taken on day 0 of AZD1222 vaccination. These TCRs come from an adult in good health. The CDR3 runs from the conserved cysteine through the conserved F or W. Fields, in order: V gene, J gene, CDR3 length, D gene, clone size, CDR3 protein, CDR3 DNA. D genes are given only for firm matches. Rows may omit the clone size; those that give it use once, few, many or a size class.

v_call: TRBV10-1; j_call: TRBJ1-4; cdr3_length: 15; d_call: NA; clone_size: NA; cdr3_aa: CASSERWGSFEKLFF; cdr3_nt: TGCGCCAGCAGTGAGCGATGGGGCTCCTTCGAAAAACTGTTTTTT
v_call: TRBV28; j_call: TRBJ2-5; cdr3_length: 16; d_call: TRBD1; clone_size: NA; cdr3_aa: CASSPRQGVNQETQYF; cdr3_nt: TGTGCCAGCAGTCCCAGACAGGGGGTTAACCAAGAGACCCAGTACTTC
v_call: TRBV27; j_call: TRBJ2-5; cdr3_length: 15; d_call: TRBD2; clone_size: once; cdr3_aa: CASRGSGGVSETQYF; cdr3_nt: TGTGCCAGCAGGGGTAGCGGGGGGGTGTCAGAGACCCAGTACTTC
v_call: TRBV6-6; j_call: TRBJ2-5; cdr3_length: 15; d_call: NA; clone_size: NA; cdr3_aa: CASSRTIKGTETQYF; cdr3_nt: TGTGCCAGCAGCCGTACAATAAAGGGTACGGAGACCCAGTACTTC
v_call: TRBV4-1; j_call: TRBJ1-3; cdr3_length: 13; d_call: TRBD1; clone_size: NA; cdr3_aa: CASFRYRGNTIYF; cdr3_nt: TGCGCCAGTTTCCGTTACAGGGGGAACACCATATATTTT
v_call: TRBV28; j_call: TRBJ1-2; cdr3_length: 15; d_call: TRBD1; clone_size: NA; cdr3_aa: CASSILQGKVGGYTF; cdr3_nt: TGTGCCAGCAGTATTTTACAGGGGAAGGTGGGCGGCTACACCTTC
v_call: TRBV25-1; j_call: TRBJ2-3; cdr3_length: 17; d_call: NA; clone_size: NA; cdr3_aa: CASSAKRGEGSTDTQYF; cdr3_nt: TGTGCCAGCAGTGCTAAACGGGGCGAAGGTAGCACAGATACGCAGTATTTT
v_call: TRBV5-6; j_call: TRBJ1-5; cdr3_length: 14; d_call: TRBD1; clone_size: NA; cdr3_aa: CASSPPDRDRPQHF; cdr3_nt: TGTGCCAGCAGCCCGCCGGACAGGGATCGGCCCCAGCATTTT
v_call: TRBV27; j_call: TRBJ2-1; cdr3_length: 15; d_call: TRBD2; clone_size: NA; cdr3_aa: CASSPGAGVYSEQFF; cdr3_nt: TGTGCCAGCAGTCCCGGAGCGGGAGTTTATAGTGAGCAGTTCTTC
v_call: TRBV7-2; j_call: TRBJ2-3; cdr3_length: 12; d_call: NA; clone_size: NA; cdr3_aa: CASSLWTDTQYF; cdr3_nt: TGTGCCAGCAGCCTATGGACAGATACGCAGTATTTT
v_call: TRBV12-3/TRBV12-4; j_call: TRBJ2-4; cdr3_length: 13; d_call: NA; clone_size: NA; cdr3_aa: CASNLSWENIQYF; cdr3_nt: TGTGCCAGCAACCTAAGTTGGGAGAACATTCAGTACTTC
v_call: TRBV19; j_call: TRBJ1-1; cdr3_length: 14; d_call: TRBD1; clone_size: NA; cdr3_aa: CASSSRDRGSGAFF; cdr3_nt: TGTGCCAGTAGTTCCCGGGACAGGGGGAGCGGGGCTTTCTTT
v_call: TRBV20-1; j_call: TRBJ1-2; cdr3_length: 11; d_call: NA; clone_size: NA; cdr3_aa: CSARVNSGYTF; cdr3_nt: TGCAGTGCTAGAGTCAATAGCGGCTACACCTTC
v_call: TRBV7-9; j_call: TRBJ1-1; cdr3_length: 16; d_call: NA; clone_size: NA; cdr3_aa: CASSRTGKGLNTEAFF; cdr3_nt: TGTGCCAGCAGTAGAACAGGAAAAGGACTGAACACTGAAGCTTTCTTT
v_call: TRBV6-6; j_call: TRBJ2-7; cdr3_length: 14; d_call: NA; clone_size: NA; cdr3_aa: CASSYGGPRDEQYF; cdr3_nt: TGTGCCAGCAGTTACGGGGGGCCTCGTGACGAGCAGTACTTC
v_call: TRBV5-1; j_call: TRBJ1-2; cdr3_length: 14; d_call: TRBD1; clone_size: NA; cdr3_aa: CASSLGQGVGGYTF; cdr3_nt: TGCGCCAGCAGCTTGGGACAGGGGGTAGGAGGCTACACCTTC
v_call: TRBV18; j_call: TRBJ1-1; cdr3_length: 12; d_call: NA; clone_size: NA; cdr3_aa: CASSPHGTEAFF; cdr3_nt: TGTGCCAGCTCACCACATGGGACTGAAGCTTTCTTT
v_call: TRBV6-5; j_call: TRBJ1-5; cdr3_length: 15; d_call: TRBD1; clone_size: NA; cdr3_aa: CASSIQTGLGQPQHF; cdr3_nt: TGTGCCAGCAGTATACAGACAGGGCTAGGGCAGCCCCAGCATTTT
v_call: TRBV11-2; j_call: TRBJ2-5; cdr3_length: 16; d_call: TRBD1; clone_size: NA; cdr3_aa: CASSKDRGRVGETQYF; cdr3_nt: TGTGCCAGCAGCAAGGACAGGGGGCGGGTTGGGGAGACCCAGTACTTC
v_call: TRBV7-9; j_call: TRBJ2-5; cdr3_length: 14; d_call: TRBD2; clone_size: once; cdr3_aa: CASSKRGGGETQYF; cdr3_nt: TGTGCCAGCAGCAAGCGGGGGGGCGGCGAGACCCAGTACTTC
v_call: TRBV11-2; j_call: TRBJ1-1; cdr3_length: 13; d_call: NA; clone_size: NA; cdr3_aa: CASSLSLNTEAFF; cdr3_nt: TGTGCCAGCAGCTTGTCCTTGAACACTGAAGCTTTCTTT
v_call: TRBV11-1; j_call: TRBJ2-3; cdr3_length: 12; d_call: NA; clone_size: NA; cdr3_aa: CASSQGADTQYF; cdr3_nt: TGTGCCAGCAGCCAAGGGGCAGATACGCAGTATTTT
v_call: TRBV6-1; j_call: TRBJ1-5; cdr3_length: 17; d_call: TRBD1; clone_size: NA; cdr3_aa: CASSVGRGGGPNQPQHF; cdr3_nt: TGTGCCAGCAGTGTAGGAAGAGGGGGCGGCCCCAATCAGCCCCAGCATTTT
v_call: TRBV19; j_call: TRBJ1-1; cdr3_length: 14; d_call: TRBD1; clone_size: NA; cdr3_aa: CASRSRQGGTEAFF; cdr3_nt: TGTGCCAGTAGGAGCCGACAGGGAGGGACTGAAGCTTTCTTT
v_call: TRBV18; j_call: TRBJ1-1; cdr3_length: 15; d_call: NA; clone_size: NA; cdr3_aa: CASSAEMWGATEAFF; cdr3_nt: TGTGCCAGCTCAGCAGAGATGTGGGGGGCGACTGAAGCTTTCTTT
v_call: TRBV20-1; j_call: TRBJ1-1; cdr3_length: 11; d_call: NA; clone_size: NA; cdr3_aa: CSARDPTEAFF; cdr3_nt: TGCAGTGCTCGAGACCCCACTGAAGCTTTCTTT
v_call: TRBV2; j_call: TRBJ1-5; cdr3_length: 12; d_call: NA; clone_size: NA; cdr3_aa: CASSDRVQPQHF; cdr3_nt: TGTGCCAGCAGTGACAGGGTACAGCCCCAGCATTTT
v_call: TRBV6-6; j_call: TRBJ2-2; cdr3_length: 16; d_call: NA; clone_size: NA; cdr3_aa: CASSTLVGGNTGELFF; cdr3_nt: TGTGCCAGCAGTACCCTTGTGGGGGGGAACACCGGGGAGCTGTTTTTT
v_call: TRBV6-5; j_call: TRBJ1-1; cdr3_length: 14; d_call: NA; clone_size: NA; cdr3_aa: CASSWSLGKLEAFF; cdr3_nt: TGTGCCAGCAGTTGGTCGTTAGGAAAACTTGAAGCTTTCTTT
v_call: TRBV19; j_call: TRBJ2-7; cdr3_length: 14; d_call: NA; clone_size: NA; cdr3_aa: CASTTRDSSYEQYF; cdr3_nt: TGTGCCAGTACGACTAGGGATAGCTCCTACGAGCAGTACTTC
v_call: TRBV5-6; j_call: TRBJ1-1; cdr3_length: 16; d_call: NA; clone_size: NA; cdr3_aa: CASSPRGFGVSVEAFF; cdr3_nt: TGTGCCAGCAGCCCACGGGGGTTCGGGGTATCCGTGGAAGCTTTCTTT
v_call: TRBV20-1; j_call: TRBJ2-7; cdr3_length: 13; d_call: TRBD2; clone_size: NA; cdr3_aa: CSASSGGVYEQYF; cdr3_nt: TGCAGTGCTAGTAGCGGGGGGGTATACGAGCAGTACTTC
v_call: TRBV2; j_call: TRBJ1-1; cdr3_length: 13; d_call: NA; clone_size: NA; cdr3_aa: CASSAGGRTEAFF; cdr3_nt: TGTGCCAGCAGTGCTGGGGGGCGGACTGAAGCTTTCTTT
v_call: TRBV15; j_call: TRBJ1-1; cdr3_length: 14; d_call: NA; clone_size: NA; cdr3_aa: CATSRSYENTEAFF; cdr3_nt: TGTGCCACCAGCAGATCATATGAGAACACTGAAGCTTTCTTT
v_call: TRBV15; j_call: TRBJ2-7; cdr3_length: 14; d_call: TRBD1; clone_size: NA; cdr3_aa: CATKTGQVADEQYF; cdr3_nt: TGTGCCACCAAGACGGGACAGGTCGCCGACGAGCAGTACTTC
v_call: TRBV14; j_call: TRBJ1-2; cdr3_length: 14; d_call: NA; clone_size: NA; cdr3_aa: CASSHRGRPEGYTF; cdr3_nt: TGTGCCAGCAGCCACCGCGGGCGGCCCGAAGGCTACACCTTC
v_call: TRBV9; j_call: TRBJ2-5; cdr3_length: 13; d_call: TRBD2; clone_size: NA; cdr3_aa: CASKASGGETQYF; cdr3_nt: TGTGCCAGCAAGGCTAGCGGGGGTGAGACCCAGTACTTC
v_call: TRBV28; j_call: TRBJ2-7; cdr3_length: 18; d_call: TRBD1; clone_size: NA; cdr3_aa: CASSLVYGGQGNPYEQYF; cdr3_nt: TGTGCCAGCAGTTTAGTGTACGGAGGACAGGGCAACCCCTACGAGCAGTACTTC
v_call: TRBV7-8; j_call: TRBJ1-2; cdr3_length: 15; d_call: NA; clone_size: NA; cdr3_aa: CASSQPAGQIYGYTF; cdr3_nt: TGTGCCAGCAGCCAACCGGCAGGGCAAATCTATGGCTACACCTTC
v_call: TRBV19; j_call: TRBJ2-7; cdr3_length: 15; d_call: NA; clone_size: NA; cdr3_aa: CASSKDSKVAYEQYF; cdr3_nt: TGTGCCAGTAGTAAGGACTCCAAAGTTGCCTACGAGCAGTACTTC
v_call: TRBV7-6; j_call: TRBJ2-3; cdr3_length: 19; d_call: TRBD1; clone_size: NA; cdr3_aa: CASSANPGSGTGSSDTQYF; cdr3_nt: TGTGCCAGCAGCGCCAACCCAGGCTCCGGGACAGGGTCATCAGATACGCAGTATTTT
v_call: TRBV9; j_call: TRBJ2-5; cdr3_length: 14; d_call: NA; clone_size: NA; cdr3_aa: CASSFRLGIQTQYF; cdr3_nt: TGTGCCAGCAGCTTCCGGCTAGGTATACAGACCCAGTACTTC
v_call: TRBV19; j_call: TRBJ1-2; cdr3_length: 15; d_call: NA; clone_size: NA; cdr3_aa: CASSMGGTEHYGYTF; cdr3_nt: TGTGCCAGTAGTATGGGCGGGACGGAGCACTATGGCTACACCTTC
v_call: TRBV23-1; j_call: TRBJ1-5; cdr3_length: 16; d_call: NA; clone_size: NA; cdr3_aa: CASRINRVPNNQPQHF; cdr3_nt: TGCGCCAGCAGAATTAACCGGGTCCCAAACAATCAGCCCCAGCATTTT
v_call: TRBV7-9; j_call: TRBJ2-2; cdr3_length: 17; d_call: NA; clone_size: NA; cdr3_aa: CASSPPLVQTNTGELFF; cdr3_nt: TGTGCCAGCAGCCCCCCTCTCGTCCAGACGAACACCGGGGAGCTGTTTTTT